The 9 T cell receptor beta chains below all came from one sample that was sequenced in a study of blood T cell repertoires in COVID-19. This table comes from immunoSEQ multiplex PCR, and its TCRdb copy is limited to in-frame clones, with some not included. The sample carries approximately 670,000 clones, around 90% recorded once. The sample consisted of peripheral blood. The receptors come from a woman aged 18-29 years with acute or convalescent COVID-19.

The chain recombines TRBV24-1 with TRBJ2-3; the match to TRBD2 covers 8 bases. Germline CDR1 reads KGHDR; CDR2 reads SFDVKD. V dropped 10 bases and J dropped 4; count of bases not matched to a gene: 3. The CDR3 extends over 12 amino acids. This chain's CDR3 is CATGGGSDTQYF. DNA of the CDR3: TGTGCCACGGGCGGGGGGTCAGATACGCAGTATTTT.

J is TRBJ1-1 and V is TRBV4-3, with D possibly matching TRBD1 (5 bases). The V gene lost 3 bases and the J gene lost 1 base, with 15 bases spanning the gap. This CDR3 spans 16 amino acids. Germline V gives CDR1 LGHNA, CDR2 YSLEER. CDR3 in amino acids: CASSHSSLTANTEAFF. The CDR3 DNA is TGCGCCAGCAGCCACTCAAGTTTGACAGCGAACACTGAAGCTTTCTTT.

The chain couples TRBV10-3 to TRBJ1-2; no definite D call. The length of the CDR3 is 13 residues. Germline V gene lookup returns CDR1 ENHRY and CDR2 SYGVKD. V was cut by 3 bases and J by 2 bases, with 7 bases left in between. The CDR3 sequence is CAISESGNYGYTF. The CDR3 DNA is TGTGCCATCAGTGAATCCGGGAACTATGGCTACACCTTC.

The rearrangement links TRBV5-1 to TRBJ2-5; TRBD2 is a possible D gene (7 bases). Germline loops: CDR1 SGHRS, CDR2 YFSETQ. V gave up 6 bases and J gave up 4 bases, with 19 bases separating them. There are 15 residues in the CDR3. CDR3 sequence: CASTRGDGRGETQYF. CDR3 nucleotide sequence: TGCGCCAGCACCCGGGGGGATGGCAGGGGAGAGACCCAGTACTTC.

CDR3 coding DNA: TGTGCCAGCAGTTTACCCGGACAGAATTATTTCATCTACGAGCAGTACTTC. The encoded protein is CASSLPGQNYFIYEQYF. The J gene is TRBJ2-7, the V gene TRBV28, with D possibly being TRBD1 (6 bases). This CDR3 comprises 17 residues. CDR1 is MDHEN and CDR2 is SYDVKM in the germline V gene. Trimming pared 2 bases from V and 3 bases from J, leaving 20 bases between.

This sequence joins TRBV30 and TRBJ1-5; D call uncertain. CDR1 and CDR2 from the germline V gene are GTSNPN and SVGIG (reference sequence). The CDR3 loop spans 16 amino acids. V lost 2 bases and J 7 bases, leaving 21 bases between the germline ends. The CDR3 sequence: CAWSPPWRQAVQPQHF. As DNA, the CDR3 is TGTGCCTGGAGTCCCCCTTGGAGACAAGCGGTACAGCCCCAGCATTTT.

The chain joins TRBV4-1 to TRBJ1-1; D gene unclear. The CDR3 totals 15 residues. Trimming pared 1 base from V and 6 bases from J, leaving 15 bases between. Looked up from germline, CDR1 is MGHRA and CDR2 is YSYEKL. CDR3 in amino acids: CASSQGPFGTPEAFF. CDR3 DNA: TGCGCCAGCAGCCAAGGGCCGTTTGGTACCCCTGAAGCTTTCTTT.

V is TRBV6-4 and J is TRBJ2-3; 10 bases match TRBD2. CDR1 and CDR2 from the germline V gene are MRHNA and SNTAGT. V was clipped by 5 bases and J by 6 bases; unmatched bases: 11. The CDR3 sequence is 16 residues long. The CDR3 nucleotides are TGTGCCAGCAGTCAAGTGAGCGGGGGGGCAACCGATACGCAGTATTTT. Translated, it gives CASSQVSGGATDTQYF.

CDR3 amino acids: CASSDGAGIQETQYF. CDR3 coding DNA: TGTGCCAGCAGTGACGGGGCGGGGATTCAAGAGACCCAGTACTTC. V and J are TRBV6-1 and TRBJ2-5; tentatively, D is TRBD2 (6 bases). CDR1 and CDR2 (germline): MNHNS, SASEGT. The CDR3 is made up of 15 amino acids. V gave up 3 bases and J gave up 2 bases, with 13 bases separating them.